These 27 T cell receptor beta chains were all obtained from the same sample, sequenced in a study of T cell repertoires in cytomegalovirus infection. TCRdb analysed the reads with MiXCR anew, one entry per CDR3 protein. This sample has 350,000 to 500,000 distinct CDR3 sequences; 31% occur once, and the top ten carry roughly 15%. The specimen was PBMCs. The receptors were gathered from a human donor in good health (CMV status not recorded). Some clones in this sample may be carry-over from other donors' samples.

In this sample, this clonotype turned up many times. The chain carries TRBV12-3 or TRBV12-4 and TRBJ2-1, with D perhaps TRBD2 (8 bases). The CDR3 length is 18 residues. The V end was cut by 6 bases, the J end by 3 bases, with 24 bases between. CDR3 bases: TGTGCCAGCAGCAAAGACAGGGTACCGGGACTAGTCTACAATGAGCAGTTCTTC. Protein product: CASSKDRVPGLVYNEQFF.

The V and J genes are TRBV29-1 and TRBJ2-1; D possibly matches TRBD1 or TRBD2 (5 bases each). The CDR3 extends over 15 amino acids. CDR1 SQVTM and CDR2 ANQGSEA come from the germline V gene. Deletions cut 5 bases from V and 8 bases from J, with 22 bases between. The CDR3 spells CSVKDLSEGDDEQFF. CDR3 DNA sequence: TGCAGCGTTAAGGACCTATCGGAAGGGGACGATGAGCAGTTCTTC.

V gene TRBV12-3 or TRBV12-4 combines with J gene TRBJ2-1; D is unclear. The V end was cut by 1 base, the J end by 6 bases, with 7 bases between. The CDR3 length is 13 residues. CDR3 sequence reads: CASSLGFSNEQFF. CDR3 DNA: TGTGCCAGCAGTTTAGGTTTCAGCAATGAGCAGTTCTTC.

This rearrangement joins TRBV7-6 to TRBJ1-4; a weak D match, TRBD1 (6 bases). Germline CDR1 reads SGHVS; CDR2 reads FNYEAQ. The CDR3 consists of 17 residues. V lost 1 base and J lost 1, with 13 bases in between. CDR3 nucleotides: TGTGCCAGCAGCTTAGAGCAGGGGACCCAAACTAATGAAAAACTGTTTTTT. Its protein is CASSLEQGTQTNEKLFF.

V is TRBV27 and J is TRBJ2-5, with 7 bases that match TRBD2. CDR1 is MNHEY and CDR2 is SMNVEV in the germline V gene (reference sequence). Trimming cost V 4 bases and J 5 bases; bases outside gene matches: 13. The CDR3 length is 16 residues. The DNA of the CDR3 is TGTGCCAGCAGTTCCCTGGGGGGGAATTCGGTGGAGACCCAGTACTTC. It specifies CASSSLGGNSVETQYF.

This chain connects TRBV6-5 to TRBJ1-2; 7 nucleotides match TRBD1. J gave up 1 base and V 5 bases, and 7 bases lay outside the gene matches. Germline loops: CDR1 MNHEY, CDR2 SVGAGI. The CDR3 runs to 15 residues. The CDR3 DNA reads TGTGCCAGCAGTGGACAGGACCAAATTAACTATGGCTACACCTTC. This translates into CASSGQDQINYGYTF.

This clonotype was found many times. J is TRBJ1-6 and V is TRBV7-8, with D uncertain. V was pared by 2 bases and J by 0 bases, with 5 bases between. This CDR3 contains 15 residues. The V gene's germline CDR1 is SGHVS and CDR2 FQNEAQ. The CDR3 nucleotides are TGTGCCAGCAGCTTAACCGGCTCCTATAATTCACCCCTCCACTTT. Translation: CASSLTGSYNSPLHF.

The table lists this clonotype with a few counts. V gene TRBV19 combines with J gene TRBJ1-5; D gene uncertain. Trimming cost V 8 bases and J 0 bases, with 17 bases left between them. Germline values: CDR1 LNHDA, CDR2 SQIVND (reference sequence). The CDR3 covers 16 residues. CDR3 residues: CASQKARPDSNQPQHF. The CDR3 DNA sequence: TGTGCCAGTCAAAAAGCCAGGCCAGATAGCAATCAGCCCCAGCATTTT.

The rearrangement joins TRBV5-1 to TRBJ2-2; D is ambiguous. CDR3 length: 15 amino acids. Per germline, CDR1 SGHRS and CDR2 YFSETQ. Trimming took 2 bases from V and 2 from J, leaving 10 bases between them. The CDR3 is CASSFTTFNTGELFF. CDR3 nucleotide sequence: TGCGCCAGCAGCTTTACGACATTTAACACCGGGGAGCTGTTTTTT.

V usage is TRBV25-1 and J usage is TRBJ2-2, with TRBD1 identical over 7 bases. V shed 1 base and J 8 bases; nucleotides not matched to a gene: 4. Germline V gene lookup returns CDR1 MGHDK and CDR2 SYGVNS. This CDR3 spans 14 amino acids. CDR3 in amino acids: CASSEWRQGGELFF. DNA of the CDR3: TGTGCCAGCAGTGAATGGCGACAGGGTGGGGAGCTGTTTTTT.

This clonotype was seen a few times. The V and J genes are TRBV7-3 and TRBJ2-2; D remains unclear. The CDR3 is 17 residues long. The V and J ends lost 1 base and 3 bases respectively, with 15 bases between them. Per germline, CDR1 SGHTA and CDR2 FQGTGA. The CDR3 nucleotides are TGTGCCAGCAGCTTAAATCCGGACCGCCCCGACACCGGGGAGCTGTTTTTT. Amino acids: CASSLNPDRPDTGELFF. Full variable domain (remainder filled in from reference TRBV7-3 and TRBJ2-2): GAGVSQTPSNKVTEKGKYVELRCDPISGHTALYWYRQSLGQGPEFLIYFQGTGAADDSGLPNDRFFAVRPEGSVSTLKIQRTERGDSAVYLCASSLNPDRPDTGELFFGEGSRLTVL.

The chain employs TRBV19 and TRBJ2-2; no firm D call. The CDR3 totals 14 residues. Between the trimmed V and J ends, which lost 3 bases and 4 bases, there was a span of 9 bases. Per germline, CDR1 LNHDA and CDR2 SQIVND (reference sequence). The CDR3 loop is CASSMGHSTGELFF. CDR3 nucleotides: TGTGCCAGTAGTATGGGTCACTCCACCGGGGAGCTGTTTTTT.

This clonotype was counted between two and nine times. The chain uses TRBV10-3 and TRBJ2-1; 7 bases agree with TRBD2. CDR3 length equals 14 residues. With 6 bases clipped from V and 8 bases from J, the junction kept 10 bases outside the gene matches. Germline assignment: CDR1 ENHRY and CDR2 SYGVKD. The CDR3, as DNA: TGTGCCATCAGCGGGGCGGGGGACCCGCATGAGCAGTTCTTC. Its translation is CAISGAGDPHEQFF.

The chain recombines TRBV7-2 with TRBJ1-5, with a tentative D call TRBD1 (6 bases). Germline lookup yields CDR1 SGHTA and CDR2 FQGNSA. V lost 4 bases and J 0 bases, leaving 16 bases between the germline ends. This CDR3 spans 17 amino acids. The CDR3 loop reads CASSSHVGTISNQPQHF. The CDR3 DNA reads as TGTGCCAGCAGCTCCCACGTGGGGACAATTAGCAATCAGCCCCAGCATTTT.

This clonotype was seen a few times. J is TRBJ1-5 and V is TRBV20-1; 8 nucleotides match TRBD1. CDR1 and CDR2 (germline): DFQATT, SNEGSKA (reference sequence). This CDR3 contains 16 residues. V was pared by 2 bases and J by 2 bases, with 8 bases of the junction left unmatched. In DNA form, the CDR3 reads TGCAGTGCTAGACAACAGGGGGTTACTGGCAATCAGCCCCAGCATTTT. This sequence encodes CSARQQGVTGNQPQHF.

This clonotype was seen repeatedly, ten times or more. The chain joins TRBV7-2 to TRBJ1-6; a weak D match, TRBD1 (5 bases). V was cut by 3 bases and J by 6 bases, with 15 bases left in between. CDR1 and CDR2 (germline): SGHTA, FQGNSA. This CDR3 has 16 residues. The CDR3 DNA follows: TGTGCCAGCAGCTTCCAGCTGGGGCAGATTAATTCACCCCTCCACTTT. Encoded protein: CASSFQLGQINSPLHF.

Only a few counts were recorded for this clonotype. The chain is built from TRBV29-1 and TRBJ1-1, with a weak D call TRBD1 (6 bases). The CDR3 length is 16 residues. Trimming removed 5 bases at V and 1 base at J, with 20 bases between. Germline values: CDR1 SQVTM, CDR2 ANQGSEA. The CDR3 DNA follows: TGCAGCGTTATAAAAGGACAGATACTGGAGAACACTGAAGCTTTCTTT. Its protein product is CSVIKGQILENTEAFF.

A note on this clonotype: No conserved phenylalanine or tryptophan ends this CDR3, so it is likely a read error. V and J are TRBV6-6 and TRBJ2-1, with D hard to call. V was cut by 6 bases and J by 1 base, with 16 bases left in between. This CDR3 spans 16 amino acids. Germline V gene data show CDR1 as MNHNY and CDR2 as SVGAGI (reference sequence). The DNA of the CDR3 is TGTGCCAGCAGCCGATTCAAGACACCTTCCTACAATGAGCAGTTCTTA. It specifies CASSRFKTPSYNEQFL.

DNA for the CDR3: TGTGCCAGCAGCGCCTCGACAGGTTACAATGAGCAGTTCTTC. This sequence encodes CASSASTGYNEQFF. This rearrangement joins TRBV9 to TRBJ2-1, with D possibly matching TRBD1 (6 bases). V gave up 3 bases and J gave up 4 bases, with 11 bases separating them. Germline V gene lookup returns CDR1 SGDLS and CDR2 YYNGEE. The CDR3 has 14 amino acids. The full variable domain, completed using reference TRBV9 and TRBJ2-1, is DSGVTQTPKHLITATGQRVTLRCSPRSGDLSVYWYQQSLDQGLQFLIQYYNGEERAKGNILERFSAQQFPDLHSELNLSSLELGDSALYFCASSASTGYNEQFFGPGTRLTVL.

This clonotype was seen repeatedly, ten times or more. The chain couples TRBV27 to TRBJ2-3, with D uncertain. V gave up 6 bases and J gave up 1 base, with 20 bases separating them. Germline V gene data show CDR1 as MNHEY and CDR2 as SMNVEV (reference sequence). CDR3 length: 17 residues. In DNA, the CDR3 is TGTGCCAGCAGCCCTCGATGGGCCCAGTCAGGCACAGATACGCAGTATTTT. This codes for CASSPRWAQSGTDTQYF.

Comment on this clonotype: One end of the junction does not line up with germline, which may come from a read error. This chain joins TRBV28 and TRBJ2-5; 8 bases line up with TRBD2. The CDR3 extends over 16 amino acids. Germline V lookup: CDR1 MDHEN, CDR2 SYDVKM. Here the CDR3 reads CASSFLRGDFQEPQYF. In DNA, the CDR3 is TGTGCCAGCAGTTTTTTGCGGGGGGATTTCCAAGAGCCCCAGTACTTC.

This clonotype has only a few counts. V gene TRBV2 combines with J gene TRBJ2-2; either TRBD1 or TRBD2 may supply D (6 bases each). CDR3 size: 15 residues. Germline V gene data show CDR1 as SNHLY and CDR2 as FYNNEI. V was cut by 6 bases and J by 0 bases, with 11 bases left in between. The CDR3 sequence is CASSLGGTNTGELFF. CDR3 nucleotide sequence: TGTGCCAGCAGCCTCGGGGGCACGAACACCGGGGAGCTGTTTTTT.

This clonotype appeared a few times. CDR3 nucleotides: TGTGCCAGCAGTTACTCTGTGGGGTCAGAAGCTTTCTTT. Translating gives CASSYSVGSEAFF. The chain combines TRBV6-5 with TRBJ1-1; D not certain. CDR1 is MNHEY, CDR2 SVGAGI, per germline. V was shortened by 0 bases and J by 8 bases, with 10 bases between the two germline ends. CDR3 length: 13 residues.

The chain has TRBV25-1 and TRBJ2-1, with 9 positions matching TRBD1. V lost 7 bases to trimming and J lost 5 bases; unmatched junction nucleotides: 3. CDR1 and CDR2 from the germline V gene are MGHDK and SYGVNS. The CDR3 length is 13 residues. CDR3 sequence (DNA): TGTGCCAGCAACAGGGGGCTTCACAATGAGCAGTTCTTC. Protein: CASNRGLHNEQFF.

In DNA, the CDR3 is TGCGCCAGCAGCTTTGGTGGCGGGGGGGCCGCAGATACGCAGTATTTT. Amino acid sequence: CASSFGGGGAADTQYF. This chain uses TRBV5-1 with TRBJ2-3, with 9 bases lining up with TRBD2. CDR3 length: 16 amino acids. The trim removed 2 bases at V and 4 bases at J, leaving 8 bases unmatched. The V gene's germline CDR1 is SGHRS and CDR2 YFSETQ.

The table lists this clonotype with a few counts. The chain is built from TRBV6-6 and TRBJ2-5, with 7 bases lining up with TRBD1. CDR1 MNHNY and CDR2 SVGAGI come from the germline V gene (reference sequence). The CDR3 contains 16 residues. Trimming removed 1 base from V and 2 bases from J; junction bases left unmatched: 7. CDR3 residues: CASSYLDHRGQETQYF. CDR3 bases: TGTGCCAGCAGTTACTTAGATCACAGGGGACAAGAGACCCAGTACTTC.

This clonotype was seen a few times. The rearrangement joins TRBV5-1 to TRBJ1-1; the D gene is possibly TRBD1 (5 bases). CDR3 size: 13 residues. The germline V gene encodes CDR1 SGHRS and CDR2 YFSETQ. The ends were cut back, 4 bases at V and 6 bases at J, with 13 bases in the middle. This CDR3 reads CASSVTREAEAFF. CDR3 DNA: TGCGCCAGCAGCGTTACCAGGGAAGCTGAAGCTTTCTTT.